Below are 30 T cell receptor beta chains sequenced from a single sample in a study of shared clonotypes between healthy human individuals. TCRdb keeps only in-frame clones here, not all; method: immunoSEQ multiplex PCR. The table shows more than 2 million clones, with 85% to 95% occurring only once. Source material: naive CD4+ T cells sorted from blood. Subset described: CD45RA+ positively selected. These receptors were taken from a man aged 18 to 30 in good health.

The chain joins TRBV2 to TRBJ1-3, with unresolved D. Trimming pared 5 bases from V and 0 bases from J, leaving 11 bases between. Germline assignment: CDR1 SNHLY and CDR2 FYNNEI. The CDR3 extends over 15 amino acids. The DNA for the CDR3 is TGTGCCAGCAGTTGGACGGATAGCTCTGGAAACACCATATATTTT. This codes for CASSWTDSSGNTIYF.

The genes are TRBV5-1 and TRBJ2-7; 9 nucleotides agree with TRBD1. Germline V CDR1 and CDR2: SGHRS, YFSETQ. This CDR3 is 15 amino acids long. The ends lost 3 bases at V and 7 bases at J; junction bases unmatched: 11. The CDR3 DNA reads TGCGCCAGCAGCTCCGTCCCGGGACAGGGTTCAGAGCAGTACTTC. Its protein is CASSSVPGQGSEQYF.

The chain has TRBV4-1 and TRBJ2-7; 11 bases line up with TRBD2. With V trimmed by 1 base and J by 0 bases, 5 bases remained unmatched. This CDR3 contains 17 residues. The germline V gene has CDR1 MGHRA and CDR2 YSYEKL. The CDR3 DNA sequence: TGCGCCAGCAGCCAAGGACTAGCGGGACCAACCTCCTACGAGCAGTACTTC. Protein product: CASSQGLAGPTSYEQYF.

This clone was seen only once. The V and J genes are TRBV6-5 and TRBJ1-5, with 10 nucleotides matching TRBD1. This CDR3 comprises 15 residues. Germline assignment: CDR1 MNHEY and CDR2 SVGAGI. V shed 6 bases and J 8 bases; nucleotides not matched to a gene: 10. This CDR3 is CASSETGGRREPQHF. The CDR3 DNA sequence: TGTGCCAGCAGCGAGACAGGGGGCAGGAGGGAGCCCCAGCATTTT.

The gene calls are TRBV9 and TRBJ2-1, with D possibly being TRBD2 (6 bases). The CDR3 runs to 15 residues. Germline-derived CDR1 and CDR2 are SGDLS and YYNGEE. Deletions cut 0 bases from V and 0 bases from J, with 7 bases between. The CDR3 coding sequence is TGTGCCAGCAGCGTAGGGACTATCTCCTACAATGAGCAGTTCTTC. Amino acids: CASSVGTISYNEQFF.

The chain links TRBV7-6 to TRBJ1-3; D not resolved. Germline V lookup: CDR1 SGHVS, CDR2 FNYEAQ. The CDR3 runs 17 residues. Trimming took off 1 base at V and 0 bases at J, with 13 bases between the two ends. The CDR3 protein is CASSLDVQRLSGNTIYF. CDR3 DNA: TGTGCCAGCAGCTTAGATGTACAGCGGCTCTCTGGAAACACCATATATTTT.

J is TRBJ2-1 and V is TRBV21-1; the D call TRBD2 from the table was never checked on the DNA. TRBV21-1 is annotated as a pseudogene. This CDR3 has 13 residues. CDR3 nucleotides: TGTGCCAGCAGCAAAGTGAGAGGCTGTCGGAAGTTCTTC. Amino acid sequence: CASSKVRGCRKFF.

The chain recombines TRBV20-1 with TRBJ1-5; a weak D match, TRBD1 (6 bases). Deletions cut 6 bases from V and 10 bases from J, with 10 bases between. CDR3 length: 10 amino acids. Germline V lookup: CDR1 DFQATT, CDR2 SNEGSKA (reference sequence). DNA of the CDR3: TGCAGTGCGGGAGGGACACCCCAGCATTTT. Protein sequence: CSAGGTPQHF.

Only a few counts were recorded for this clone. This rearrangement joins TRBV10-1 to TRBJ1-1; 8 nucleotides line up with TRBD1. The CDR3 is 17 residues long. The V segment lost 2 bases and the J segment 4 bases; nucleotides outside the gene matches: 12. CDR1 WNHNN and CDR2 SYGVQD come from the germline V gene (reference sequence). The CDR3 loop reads CASSEGSGSGQGTEAFF. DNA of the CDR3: TGCGCCAGCAGTGAGGGGAGTGGTAGTGGACAGGGCACTGAAGCTTTCTTT.

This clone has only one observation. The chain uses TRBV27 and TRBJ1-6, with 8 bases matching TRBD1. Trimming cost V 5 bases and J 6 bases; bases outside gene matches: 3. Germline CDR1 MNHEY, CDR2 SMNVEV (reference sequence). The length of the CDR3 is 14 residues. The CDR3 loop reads CASSRDRINSPLHF. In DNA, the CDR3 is TGTGCCAGCAGTCGGGACAGGATTAATTCACCCCTCCACTTT.

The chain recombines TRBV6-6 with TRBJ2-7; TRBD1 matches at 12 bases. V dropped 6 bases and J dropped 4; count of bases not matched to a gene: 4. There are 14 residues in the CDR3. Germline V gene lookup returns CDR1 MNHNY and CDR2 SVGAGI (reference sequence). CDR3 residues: CASSKGQGAYEQYF. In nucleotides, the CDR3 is TGTGCCAGCAGCAAGGGACAGGGGGCTTACGAGCAGTACTTC.

This chain's CDR3 is CASSSYRGRETQYF. The CDR3 bases are TGTGCCAGCAGTTCCTACAGGGGTCGGGAGACCCAGTACTTC. The chain carries TRBV28 and TRBJ2-5; 7 bases agree with TRBD1. The V gene end was trimmed by 4 bases and the J gene end by 5 bases; junction bases not matched to a gene: 7. From germline, CDR1 is MDHEN and CDR2 SYDVKM. This CDR3 spans 14 amino acids. The full variable domain, completed using reference TRBV28 and TRBJ2-5, is DVKVTQSSRYLVKRTGEKVFLECVQDMDHENMFWYRQDPGLGLRLIYFSYDVKMKEKGDIPEGYSVSREKKERFSLILESASTNQTSMYLCASSSYRGRETQYFGPGTRLLVL.

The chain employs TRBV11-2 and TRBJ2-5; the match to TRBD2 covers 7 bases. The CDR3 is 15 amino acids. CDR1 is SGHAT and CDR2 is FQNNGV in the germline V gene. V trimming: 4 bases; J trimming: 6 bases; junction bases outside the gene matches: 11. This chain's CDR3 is CASSSKGPSGQTQYF. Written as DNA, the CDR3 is TGTGCCAGCAGCTCGAAAGGTCCTAGCGGTCAGACCCAGTACTTC.

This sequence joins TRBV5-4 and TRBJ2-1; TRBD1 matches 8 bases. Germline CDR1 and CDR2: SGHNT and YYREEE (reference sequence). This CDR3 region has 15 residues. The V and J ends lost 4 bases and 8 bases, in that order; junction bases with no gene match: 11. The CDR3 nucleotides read TGTGCCAGCAGCCGTGGACAGGGAATAGCGGATGAGCAGTTCTTC. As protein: CASSRGQGIADEQFF.

The CDR3 DNA sequence: TGTGCCATCTACGGGACTTCGGGATCCTACGAGCAGTACTTC. As protein: CAIYGTSGSYEQYF. The chain uses TRBV28 and TRBJ2-7; a weak D match, TRBD2 (6 bases). The CDR3 loop spans 14 amino acids. V dropped 10 bases and J dropped 1 base, with 17 bases sitting between them. In germline, CDR1 is MDHEN, CDR2 SYDVKM.

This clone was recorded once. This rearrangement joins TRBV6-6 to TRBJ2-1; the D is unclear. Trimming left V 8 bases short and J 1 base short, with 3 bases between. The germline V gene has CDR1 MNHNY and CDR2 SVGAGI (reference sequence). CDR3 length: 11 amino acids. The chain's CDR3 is CASPSYNEQFF. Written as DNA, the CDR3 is TGTGCCAGCCCTTCCTACAATGAGCAGTTCTTC.

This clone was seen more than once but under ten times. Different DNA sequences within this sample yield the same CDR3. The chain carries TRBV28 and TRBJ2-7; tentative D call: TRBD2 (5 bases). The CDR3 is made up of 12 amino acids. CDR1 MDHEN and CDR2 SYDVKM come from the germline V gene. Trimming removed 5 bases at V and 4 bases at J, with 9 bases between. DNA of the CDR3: TGTGCCAGCAGTAGGCGAGGGTACGAGCAGTACTTC. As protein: CASSRRGYEQYF.

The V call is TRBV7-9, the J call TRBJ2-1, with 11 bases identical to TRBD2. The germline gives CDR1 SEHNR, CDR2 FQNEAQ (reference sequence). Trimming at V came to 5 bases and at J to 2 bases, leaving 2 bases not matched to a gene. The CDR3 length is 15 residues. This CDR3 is CASSGTSGPYNEQFF. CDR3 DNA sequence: TGTGCCAGCAGCGGGACTAGCGGACCCTACAATGAGCAGTTCTTC.

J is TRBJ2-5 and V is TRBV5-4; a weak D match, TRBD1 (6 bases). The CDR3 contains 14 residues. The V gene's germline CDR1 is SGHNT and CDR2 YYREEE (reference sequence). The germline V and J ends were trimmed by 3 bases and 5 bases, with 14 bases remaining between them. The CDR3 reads CASSSNRDGETQYF. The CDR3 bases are TGTGCCAGCAGCTCGAACAGGGATGGGGAGACCCAGTACTTC.

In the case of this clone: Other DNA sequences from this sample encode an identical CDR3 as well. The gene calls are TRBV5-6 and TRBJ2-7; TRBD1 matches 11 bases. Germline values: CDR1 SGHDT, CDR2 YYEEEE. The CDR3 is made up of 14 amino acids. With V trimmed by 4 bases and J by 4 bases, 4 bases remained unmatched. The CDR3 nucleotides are TGTGCCAGCAGCCTCGGGACAGGGGGGTACGAGCAGTACTTC. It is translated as CASSLGTGGYEQYF.

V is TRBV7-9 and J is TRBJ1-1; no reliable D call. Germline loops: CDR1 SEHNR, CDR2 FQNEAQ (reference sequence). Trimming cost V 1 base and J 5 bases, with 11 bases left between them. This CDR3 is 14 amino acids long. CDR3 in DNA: TGTGCCAGCAGCTTAGGGAAACTCGGGACTGAAGCTTTCTTT. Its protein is CASSLGKLGTEAFF. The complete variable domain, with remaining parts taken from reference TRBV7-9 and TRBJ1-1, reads DTGVSQNPRHKITKRGQNVTFRCDPISEHNRLYWYRQTLGQGPEFLTYFQNEAQLEKSRLLSDRFSAERPKGSFSTLEIQRTEQGDSAMYLCASSLGKLGTEAFFGQGTRLTVV.

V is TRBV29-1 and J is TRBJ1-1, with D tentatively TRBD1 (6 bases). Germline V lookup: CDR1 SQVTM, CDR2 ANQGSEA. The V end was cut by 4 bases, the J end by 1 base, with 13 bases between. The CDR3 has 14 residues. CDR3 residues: CSVGVQQGNTEAFF. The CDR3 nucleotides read TGCAGCGTTGGAGTCCAACAGGGGAACACTGAAGCTTTCTTT.

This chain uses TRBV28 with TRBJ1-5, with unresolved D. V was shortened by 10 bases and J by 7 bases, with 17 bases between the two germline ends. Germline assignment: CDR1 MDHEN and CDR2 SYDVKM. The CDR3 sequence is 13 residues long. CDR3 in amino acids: CATRQRPAQPQHF. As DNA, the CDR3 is TGTGCCACTCGTCAGCGCCCCGCGCAGCCCCAGCATTTT.

CDR3 sequence: CASSGTNTGELFF. The DNA of the CDR3 is TGTGCCAGCTCCGGGACAAACACCGGGGAGCTGTTTTTT. The rearrangement links TRBV18 to TRBJ2-2; possible D gene TRBD1, 6 bases. From germline, CDR1 is KGHSH and CDR2 LQKENI. V dropped 6 bases and J dropped 2 bases, with 7 bases sitting between them. The CDR3 is 13 amino acids.

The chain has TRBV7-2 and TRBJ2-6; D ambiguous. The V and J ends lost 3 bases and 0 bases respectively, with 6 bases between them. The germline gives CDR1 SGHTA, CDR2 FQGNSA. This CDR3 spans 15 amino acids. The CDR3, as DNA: TGTGCCAGCAGCTTTACCCCCTCTGGGGCCAACGTCCTGACTTTC. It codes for CASSFTPSGANVLTF.

The CDR3 sequence: CASSLSGTGGLYGYTF. CDR3 DNA sequence: TGTGCCAGCAGCTTAAGTGGGACAGGGGGCTTATATGGCTACACCTTC. The gene calls are TRBV7-8 and TRBJ1-2; TRBD1 aligns across 12 bases. With 2 bases clipped from V and 5 bases from J, the junction kept 6 bases outside the gene matches. This CDR3 is 16 amino acids long. CDR1 is SGHVS and CDR2 is FQNEAQ in the germline V gene.

The CDR3 sequence: CASIRVKSGGGGYTF. The CDR3 bases are TGTGCCAGCATCCGGGTGAAGTCAGGGGGCGGTGGCTACACCTTC. This chain links TRBV6-1 with TRBJ1-2; 8 bases agree with TRBD1. Germline assignment: CDR1 MNHNS and CDR2 SASEGT. Trimming took 7 bases from V and 7 from J; bases not matched to a gene: 14. The CDR3 consists of 15 residues.

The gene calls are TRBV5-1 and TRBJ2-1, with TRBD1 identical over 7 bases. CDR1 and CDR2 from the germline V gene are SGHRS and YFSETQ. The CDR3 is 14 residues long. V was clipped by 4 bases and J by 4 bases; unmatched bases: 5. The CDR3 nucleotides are TGCGCCAGCAGCGCCCGGGACAGATACAATGAGCAGTTCTTC. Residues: CASSARDRYNEQFF. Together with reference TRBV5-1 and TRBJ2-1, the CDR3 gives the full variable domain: KAGVTQTPRYLIKTRGQQVTLSCSPISGHRSVSWYQQTPGQGLQFLFEYFSETQRNKGNFPGRFSGRQFSNSRSEMNVSTLELGDSALYLCASSARDRYNEQFFGPGTRLTVL.

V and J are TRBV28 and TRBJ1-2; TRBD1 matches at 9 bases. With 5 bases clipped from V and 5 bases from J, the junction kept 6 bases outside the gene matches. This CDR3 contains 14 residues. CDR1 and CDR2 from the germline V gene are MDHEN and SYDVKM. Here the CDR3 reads CASSDRDREYGYTF. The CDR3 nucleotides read TGTGCCAGCAGTGACCGGGACAGGGAATATGGCTACACCTTC.

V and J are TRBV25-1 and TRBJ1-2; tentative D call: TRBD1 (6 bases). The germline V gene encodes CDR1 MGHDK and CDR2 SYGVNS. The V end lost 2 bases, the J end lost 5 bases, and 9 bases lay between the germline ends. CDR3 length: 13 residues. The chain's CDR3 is CASSEPGTYGYTF. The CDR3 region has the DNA TGTGCCAGCAGTGAACCGGGGACATATGGCTACACCTTC.